This TCR beta chain was found in a study of response to subunit inactivated influenza vaccine. The CDR3 runs to 16 residues. Trimming left V 3 bases short and J 3 bases short, with 18 bases between. Germline assignment: CDR1 MNHEY and CDR2 SMNVEV (reference sequence). With respect to this clonotype: The antigen is unknown.

Points from the study as a whole: Every seasonal influenza vaccination brings in few new T cells, the authors suggested.

TCRdb ran MiXCR on the RT-PCR reads and lists one entry per CDR3 protein. Found here are more than 450,000 distinct CDR3 sequences, 7.6% of them singletons; the top ten hold approximately 13%. This TCR came from a man aged 45-69 years who received an inactivated influenza vaccine. The chain is built from TRBV27 and TRBJ2-7; D possibly corresponds to TRBD2 (6 bases). This specimen consisted of PBMCs from blood, obtained approximately 25 months after vaccination. This CDR3 reads CASSFRAGEVNYEQYF. In DNA form, the CDR3 reads TGTGCCAGCAGTTTCCGGGCCGGGGAGGTTAACTACGAGCAGTACTTC.